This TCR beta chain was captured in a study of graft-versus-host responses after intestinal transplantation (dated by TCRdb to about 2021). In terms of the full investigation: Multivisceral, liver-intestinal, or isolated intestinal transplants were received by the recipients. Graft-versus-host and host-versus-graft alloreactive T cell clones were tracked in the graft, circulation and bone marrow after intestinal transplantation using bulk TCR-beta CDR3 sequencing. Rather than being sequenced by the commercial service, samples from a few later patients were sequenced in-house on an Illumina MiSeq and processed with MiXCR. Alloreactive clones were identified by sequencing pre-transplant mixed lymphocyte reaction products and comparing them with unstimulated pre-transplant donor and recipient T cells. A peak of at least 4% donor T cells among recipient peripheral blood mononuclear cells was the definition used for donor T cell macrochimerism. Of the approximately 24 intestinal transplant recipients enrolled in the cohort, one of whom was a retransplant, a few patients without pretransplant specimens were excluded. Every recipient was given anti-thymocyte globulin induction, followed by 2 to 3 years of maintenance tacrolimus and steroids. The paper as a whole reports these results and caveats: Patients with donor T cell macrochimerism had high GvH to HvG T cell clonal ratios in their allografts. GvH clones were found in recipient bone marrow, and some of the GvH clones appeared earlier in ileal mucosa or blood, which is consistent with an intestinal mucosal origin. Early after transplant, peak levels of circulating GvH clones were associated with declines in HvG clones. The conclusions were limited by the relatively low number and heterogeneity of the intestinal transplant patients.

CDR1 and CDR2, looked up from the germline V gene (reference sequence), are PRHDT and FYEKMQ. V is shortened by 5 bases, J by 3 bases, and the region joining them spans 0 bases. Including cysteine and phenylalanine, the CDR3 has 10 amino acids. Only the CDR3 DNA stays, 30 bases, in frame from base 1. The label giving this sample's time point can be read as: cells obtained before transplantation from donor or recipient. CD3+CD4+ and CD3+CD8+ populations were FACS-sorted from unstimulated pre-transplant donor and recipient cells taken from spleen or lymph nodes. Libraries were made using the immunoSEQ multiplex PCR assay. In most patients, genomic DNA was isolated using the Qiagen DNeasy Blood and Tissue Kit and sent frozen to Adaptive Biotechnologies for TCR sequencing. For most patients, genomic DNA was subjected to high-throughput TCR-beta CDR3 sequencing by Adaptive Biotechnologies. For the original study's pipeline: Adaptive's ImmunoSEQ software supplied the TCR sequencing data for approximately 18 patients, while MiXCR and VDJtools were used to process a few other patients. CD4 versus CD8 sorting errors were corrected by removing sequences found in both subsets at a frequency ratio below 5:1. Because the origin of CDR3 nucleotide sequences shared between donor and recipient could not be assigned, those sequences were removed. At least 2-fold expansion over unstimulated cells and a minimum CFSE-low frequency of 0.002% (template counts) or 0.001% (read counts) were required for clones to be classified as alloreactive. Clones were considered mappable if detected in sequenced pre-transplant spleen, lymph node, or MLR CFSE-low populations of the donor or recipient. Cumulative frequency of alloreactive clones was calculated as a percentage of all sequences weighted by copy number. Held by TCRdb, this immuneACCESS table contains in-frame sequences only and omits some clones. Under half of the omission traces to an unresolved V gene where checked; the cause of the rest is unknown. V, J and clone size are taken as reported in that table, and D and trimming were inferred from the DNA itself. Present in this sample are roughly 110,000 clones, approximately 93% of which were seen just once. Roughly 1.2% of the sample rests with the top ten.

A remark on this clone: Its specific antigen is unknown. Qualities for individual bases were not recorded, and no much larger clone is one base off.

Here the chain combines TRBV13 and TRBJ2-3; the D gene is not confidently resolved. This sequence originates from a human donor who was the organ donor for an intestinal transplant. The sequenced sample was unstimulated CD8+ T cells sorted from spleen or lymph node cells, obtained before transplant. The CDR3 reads CASSTDTQYF. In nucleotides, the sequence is TGTGCCAGCAGCACAGATACGCAGTATTTT.